This TCR beta chain comes out of a study of tumor-infiltrating lymphocytes in primary liver carcinoma. In the study overall: Male and female patients aged 30 to 69 years made up the cohort. There were roughly 3.5 to 7.5 million productive TCRbeta reads per sample, a yield similar across tissue types. General study findings and limits: Present in all five tumor regions were only about 7.5-25% of the top clones. The top-250-clone fraction was significantly higher in tumors than in blood (p = 0.039).

Taking about 17-31 mg of unsorted bulk tissue, the authors co-extracted RNA and DNA. From around 0.5 ug total RNA, TCR beta cDNA was generated with a primer in the constant region. It was through three nested multiplex PCR rounds of slightly modified ARM-PCR that TCR beta libraries arose. Both of the initial two PCR rounds ran for 10 cycles and employed TRBV1-TRBV30 forward primers alongside a C-beta reverse primer. MiXCR was run by TCRdb on the multiplex PCR reads, yielding one entry per CDR3 protein. This sample has approximately 37,000 distinct CDR3 sequences; 70% to 85% occur once, and the top ten carry approximately 15%. Germline CDR1 and CDR2: MDHEN and SYDVKM. The CDR3 length is 14 residues. Worth noting for this clonotype: Its antigen is unknown. Possible read error: a much larger clone is one base away.

The sequencing sample was made of liver tumor tissue from sampling region 4. The subset is: tumor region T4, right-lateral pole. The clonotype comes from a man aged 40-49 years with primary liver carcinoma and hepatitis B virus infection. The V call is TRBV28, the J call TRBJ2-1; tentative D call: TRBD2 (6 bases). The DNA of the CDR3 is TGTGCCAGCAGCCCGGGAGCCTTTTACAATGAGCAGTCCTTC. Its translation: CASSPGAFYNEQSF.